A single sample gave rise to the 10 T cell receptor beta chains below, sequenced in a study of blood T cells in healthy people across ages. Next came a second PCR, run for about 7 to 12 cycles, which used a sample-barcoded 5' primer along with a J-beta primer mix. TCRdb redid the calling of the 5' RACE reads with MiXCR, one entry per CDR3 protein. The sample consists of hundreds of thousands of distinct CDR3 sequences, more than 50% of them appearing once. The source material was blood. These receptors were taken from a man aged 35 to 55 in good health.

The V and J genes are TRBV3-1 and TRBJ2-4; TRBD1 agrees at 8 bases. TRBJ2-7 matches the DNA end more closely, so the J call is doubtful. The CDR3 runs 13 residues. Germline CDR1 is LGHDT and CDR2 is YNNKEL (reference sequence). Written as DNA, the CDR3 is TGTGCCAGCGGGTCAGGGGGCGGCTACGAGCAGTACTTC. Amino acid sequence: CASGSGGGYEQYF.

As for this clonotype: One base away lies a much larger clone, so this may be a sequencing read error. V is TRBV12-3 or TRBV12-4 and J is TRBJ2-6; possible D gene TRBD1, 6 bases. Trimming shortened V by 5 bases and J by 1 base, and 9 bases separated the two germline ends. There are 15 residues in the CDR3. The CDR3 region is CASSGGRSGANVLTF. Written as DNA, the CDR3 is TGTGCCAGCAGTGGGGGCAGATCTGGGGCCAACGTCCTGACTTTC.

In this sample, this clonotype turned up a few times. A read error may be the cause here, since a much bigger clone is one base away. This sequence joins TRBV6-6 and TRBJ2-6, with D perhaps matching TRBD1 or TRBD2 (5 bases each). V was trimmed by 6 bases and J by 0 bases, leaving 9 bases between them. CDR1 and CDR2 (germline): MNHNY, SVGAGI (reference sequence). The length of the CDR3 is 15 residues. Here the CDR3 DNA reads TGTGCCAGCAGGCCGAGGGGCTCTGGGGCCAACGTCCTGACTTTC. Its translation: CASRPRGSGANVLTF.

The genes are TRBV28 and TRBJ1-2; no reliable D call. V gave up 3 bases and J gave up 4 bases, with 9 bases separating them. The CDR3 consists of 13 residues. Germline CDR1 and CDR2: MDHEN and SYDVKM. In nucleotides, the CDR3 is TGTGCCAGCAGTTTTAACAAGGCCTATGGCTACACCTTC. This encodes CASSFNKAYGYTF.

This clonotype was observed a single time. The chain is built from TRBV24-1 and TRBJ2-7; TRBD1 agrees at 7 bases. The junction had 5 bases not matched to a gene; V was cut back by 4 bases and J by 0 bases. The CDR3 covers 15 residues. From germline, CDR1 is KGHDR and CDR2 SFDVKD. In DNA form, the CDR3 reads TGTGCCACCAGTGACCGGACAGGAGACTCCTACGAGCAGTACTTC. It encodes CATSDRTGDSYEQYF.

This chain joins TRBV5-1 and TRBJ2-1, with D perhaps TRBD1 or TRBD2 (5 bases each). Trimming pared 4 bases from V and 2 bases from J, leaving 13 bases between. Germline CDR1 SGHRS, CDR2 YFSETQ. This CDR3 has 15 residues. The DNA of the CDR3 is TGCGCCAGCAGCCGGGACGGATCGACCTACAATGAGCAGTTCTTC. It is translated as CASSRDGSTYNEQFF.

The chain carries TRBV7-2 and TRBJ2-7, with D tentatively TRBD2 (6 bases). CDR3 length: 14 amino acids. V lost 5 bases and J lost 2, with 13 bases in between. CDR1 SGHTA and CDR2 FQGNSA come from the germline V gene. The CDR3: CASSHPGSTYEQYF. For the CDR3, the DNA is TGTGCCAGCAGCCATCCCGGGAGTACCTACGAGCAGTACTTC.

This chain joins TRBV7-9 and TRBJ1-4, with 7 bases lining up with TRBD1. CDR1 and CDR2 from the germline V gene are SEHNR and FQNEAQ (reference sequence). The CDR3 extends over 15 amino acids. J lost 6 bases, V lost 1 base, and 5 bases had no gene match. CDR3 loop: CASSLGDRDYEKLFF. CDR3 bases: TGTGCCAGCAGCTTAGGGGACAGAGATTATGAAAAACTGTTTTTT.

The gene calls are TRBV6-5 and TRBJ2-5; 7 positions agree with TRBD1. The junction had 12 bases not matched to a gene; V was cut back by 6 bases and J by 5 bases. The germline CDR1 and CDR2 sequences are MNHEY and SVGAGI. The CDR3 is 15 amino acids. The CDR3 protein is CASRITGQITETQYF. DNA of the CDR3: TGTGCCAGCAGGATAACGGGACAGATAACGGAGACCCAGTACTTC.

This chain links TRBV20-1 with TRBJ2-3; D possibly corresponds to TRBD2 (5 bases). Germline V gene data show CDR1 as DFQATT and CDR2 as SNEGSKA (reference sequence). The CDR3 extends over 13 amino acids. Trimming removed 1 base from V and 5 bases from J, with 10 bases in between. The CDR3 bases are TGCAGTGCTAGAGCGAGGGCCGAAGATACGCAGTATTTT. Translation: CSARARAEDTQYF.